The TCR beta chain under discussion was sequenced for a study of blood T cell repertoires in COVID-19 (dated by TCRdb to between 2020 and 2021). Regarding the research as a whole: The collaborator samples originated in the United States, Italy and Spain and spanned the acute and convalescent phases of COVID-19. Deeply sampled blood TCRbeta repertoires from subjects exposed to, actively infected with, or recovered from COVID-19 were included in the dataset. The prospective study material was composed of cDNA or gDNA derived from T cells, B-cell-depleted T cells, or PBMCs. Samples were obtained from the ongoing ImmuneRACE study (first 160 participants) and from 950 to 1,500 subjects provided by 6 global collaborators. A freely available public database, intended as a resource for researchers studying the immune response to SARS-CoV-2, is where the repertoires were released. The sample metadata nearly always contained a de-identified subject ID, COVID-19 status, age in years and sex. HLA class I and class II types, where available, came from metadata supplied by the sample provider rather than from assay-based typing. The paper's findings and limits, for the study overall: How much clinical and demographic metadata was included differed by source and by participant, and the metadata was provided uncurated.

Ends trimmed: V by 1 base, J by 3 bases; bases unmatched to a gene: 8. From its cysteine to its phenylalanine, the CDR3 spans 18 amino acids. Of all the DNA, just the CDR3 is kept, 54 bases in frame from base 1. From the germline V gene, CDR1 is SGHTA and CDR2 is FQGTGA. To note about this clone: Its antigen is currently not known. One base away there is no much larger clone; base qualities are not given.

Each collaborating institution followed its own protocols to collect whole blood in K2EDTA tubes. For TCRbeta analysis, collaborator samples were shipped as frozen whole blood, as isolated PBMCs, or as DNA extracted from either sample type. The immunoSEQ Assay, a bias-controlled multiplex PCR, was used to amplify TCRbeta CDR3 regions from genomic DNA. The source study handled its data this way. The number of nucleated cells in each sample was estimated from the amplification of reference gene primers within the assay. To quantify the absolute abundance of each unique TCRbeta CDR3 rearrangement, sequence reads were collapsed and filtered. For each sample, productive Simpson clonality was calculated as the square root of Simpson's diversity index over productive rearrangements. Entries here come from immuneACCESS through TCRdb and include only in-frame sequences with V and J called. Some clones fail to appear in such tables; in the studies checked, an unresolved V gene covers under half of the shortfall, and the cause of the remainder is unknown. Clone size and the V and J calls come from that table; the DNA yielded D and trimming. This sample has a few hundred thousand clones in its table, and 80% to 85% of those were observed once. 3.5% to 5% of the sample rests with the top ten.

The V and J segments used are TRBV7-3 and TRBJ2-3, and TRBD2 aligns with 12 junction nucleotides. What was sequenced was peripheral blood. This TCR derives from a man between 60 and 70 years old with acute or convalescent COVID-19. Here is the DNA: TGTGCCAGCAGCTTAAAAGGGTGGACTAGCGGGATGACAGATACGCAGTATTTT. This sequence encodes CASSLKGWTSGMTDTQYF.